These T cell receptor beta chains were read from a single sample in a study of T-cell memory formation after mild COVID-19. TCRdb used MiXCR to reprocess the 5' RACE reads, holding one entry per CDR3 protein. The sample carries hundreds of thousands of distinct CDR3 sequences, roughly 23% recorded once. The sequenced sample consisted of PBMCs or a T cell subset sorted from them (not recorded which). The receptors originated from an adult woman who had mild COVID-19 (a few samples of this study predate the infection). Cell type and time point are not known. The CDR3 runs from the conserved cysteine through the conserved F or W. The size entry is marked missing in some rows and otherwise reads once, few, many or a size class.

j_gene	v_gene	abundance	CDR3aa
TRBJ2-2	TRBV7-2	many	CASSLLPGELFF
TRBJ1-6	TRBV3-1	.	CASSTPDSYNSPLHF
TRBJ2-1	TRBV7-9	few	CASRLTGGDYNEQFF
TRBJ1-5	TRBV30	.	CACGAGFDQPQHF
TRBJ2-7	TRBV25-1	few	CASSDRDREYEQYF
TRBJ2-5	TRBV9	.	CASSEQESETQYF
TRBJ1-5	TRBV12-3/TRBV12-4	.	CASSSSDRGIQPQHF
TRBJ2-2	TRBV2	.	CASSEVPTPTGELFF
TRBJ1-1	TRBV6-1	.	CATSVGDF
TRBJ2-2	TRBV11-3	few	CASTISTGELFF
TRBJ2-1	TRBV6-5	.	CASTNNGLAGNEQFF
TRBJ2-3	TRBV6-5	few	CASSPTTGDTQYF
TRBJ1-1	TRBV11-2	.	CASSLVQGKNTEAFF
TRBJ1-1	TRBV29-1	.	CSVGLDRVGTEAFF
TRBJ2-2	TRBV7-9	many	CATPPGYTGELFF
TRBJ2-5	TRBV5-1	few	CASSLWTAFQETQYF
TRBJ2-5	TRBV29-1	.	CSISKETQYF
TRBJ2-5	TRBV7-2	many	CASSSNPLAGVETQYF
TRBJ1-2	TRBV3-1	.	CASSQAGYGYTF
TRBJ2-2	TRBV7-9	.	CASSLPNPTGELFF
TRBJ1-4	TRBV25-1	.	CASSERTRAWEKLFF
TRBJ1-2	TRBV6-1	.	CASSEVGQGYGYTF